This paragraph reports one T cell receptor (beta chain). The data were produced by immunoSEQ multiplex PCR, yet TCRdb's version contains in-frame clones alone and is incomplete. The sample includes some 200,000 clones, about 87% seen only once; the top ten take over 3.5%. The sample comes from a study of blood T cell repertoires in COVID-19. Source material: peripheral blood. This clonotype originated in a man between 18 and 29 years old with active or convalescent COVID-19.

The CDR3 nucleotides are TGTGCCAGCAGTCCCTACAGGGGGAACGAGCAGTACGTC. Translation: CASSPYRGNEQYV. The chain is built from TRBV28 and TRBJ2-7, with 8 positions matching TRBD1. The V segment lost 5 bases and the J segment 5 bases; nucleotides outside the gene matches: 5. This CDR3 has 13 amino acids. Per the germline V gene, CDR1 is MDHEN and CDR2 is SYDVKM.